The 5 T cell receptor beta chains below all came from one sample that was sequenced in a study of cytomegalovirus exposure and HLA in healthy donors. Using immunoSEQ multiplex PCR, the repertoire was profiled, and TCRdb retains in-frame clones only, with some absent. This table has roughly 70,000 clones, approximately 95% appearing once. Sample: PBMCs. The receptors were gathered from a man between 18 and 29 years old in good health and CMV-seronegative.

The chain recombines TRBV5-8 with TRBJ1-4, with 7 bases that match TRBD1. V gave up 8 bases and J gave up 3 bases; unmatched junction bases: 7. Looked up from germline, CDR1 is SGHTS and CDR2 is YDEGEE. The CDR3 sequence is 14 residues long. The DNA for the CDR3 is TGTGCCAGGCCGAAGGGGGCAGCTAATGAAAAACTGTTTTTT. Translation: CARPKGAANEKLFF.

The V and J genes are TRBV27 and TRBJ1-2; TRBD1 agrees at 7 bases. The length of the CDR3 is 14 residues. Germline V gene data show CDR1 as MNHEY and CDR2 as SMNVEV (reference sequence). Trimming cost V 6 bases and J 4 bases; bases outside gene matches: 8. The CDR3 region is CASSRDRQGYGYTF. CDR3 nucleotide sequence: TGTGCCAGCAGCCGCGACAGACAGGGCTATGGCTACACCTTC.

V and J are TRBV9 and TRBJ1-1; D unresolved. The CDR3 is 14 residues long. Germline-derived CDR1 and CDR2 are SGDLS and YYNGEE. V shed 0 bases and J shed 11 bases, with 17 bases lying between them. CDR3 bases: TGTGCCAGCAGCGTAGACGACATGCCGAAAGAGGCTTTCTTT. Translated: CASSVDDMPKEAFF. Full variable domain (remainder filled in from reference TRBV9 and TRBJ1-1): DSGVTQTPKHLITATGQRVTLRCSPRSGDLSVYWYQQSLDQGLQFLIQYYNGEERAKGNILERFSAQQFPDLHSELNLSSLELGDSALYFCASSVDDMPKEAFFGQGTRLTVV.

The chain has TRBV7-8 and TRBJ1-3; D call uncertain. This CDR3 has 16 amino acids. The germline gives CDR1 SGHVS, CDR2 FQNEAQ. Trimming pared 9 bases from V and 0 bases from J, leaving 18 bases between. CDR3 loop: CASIPAGGNSGNTIYF. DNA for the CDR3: TGTGCCAGTATACCCGCGGGAGGAAACTCTGGAAACACCATATATTTT. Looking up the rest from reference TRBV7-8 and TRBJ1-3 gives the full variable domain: GAGVSQSPRYKVAKRGQDVALRCDPISGHVSLFWYQQALGQGPEFLTYFQNEAQLDKSGLPSDRFFAERPEGSVSTLKIQRTQQEDSAVYLCASIPAGGNSGNTIYFGEGSWLTVV.

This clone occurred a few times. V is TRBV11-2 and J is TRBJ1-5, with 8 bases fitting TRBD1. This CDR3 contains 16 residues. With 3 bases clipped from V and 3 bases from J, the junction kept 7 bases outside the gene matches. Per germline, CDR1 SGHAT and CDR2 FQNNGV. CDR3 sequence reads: CASSLGTGGINQPQHF. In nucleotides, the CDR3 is TGTGCCAGCAGCTTGGGCACAGGGGGGATCAATCAGCCCCAGCATTTT.